The present T cell receptor (beta chain) was sequenced within a study of CD8+ T cells in alopecia areata. The trim removed 3 bases at V and 7 bases at J, leaving 9 bases unmatched. The CDR3 is made up of 15 amino acids. Germline assignment: CDR1 SQVTM and CDR2 ANQGSEA. cDNA reverse transcribed from extracted RNA served as the sequencing template. Sequencing used immunoSEQ multiplex PCR; TCRdb keeps in-frame clones, though not all of them. Among about 130,000 clones listed, around 50% were seen once. The clonotype comes from a human donor with alopecia areata. The sample in question was CD4+ T cells sorted from blood, obtained at week 0. The chain couples TRBV29-1 to TRBJ2-1; 10 positions match TRBD2. The CDR3 sequence is CSVERLSGGENEQFF. The CDR3, as DNA: TGCAGCGTTGAGAGGCTCAGCGGGGGGGAGAATGAGCAGTTCTTC.